The clone carrying this T cell receptor (beta chain) was observed a single time. Its antigen remains unidentified. Using about 190 ng DNA, approximately 30,000 T cell genomes, the sorted-subset replicate PCRs were run. Measured with immunoSEQ multiplex PCR; TCRdb has only the in-frame clones, and not every one. Of roughly 700,000 clones in the sample, 74% are singletons; the top ten hold more than 1.5%. These data originate in a study of shared clonotypes between healthy human individuals. Looking at the study overall: The study enrolled two women and a few men aged 18 to 49. A donor's plate count was three for CD4 naive and three for CD4 memory; CD8 naive had two and CD8 memory one. Study conclusions and caveats: Across a handful of donors, naive CD4 shared approximately 4.5%, naive CD8 over 3%, memory CD4 about 2.4%, memory CD8 over 0.3%.

The sample consisted of memory CD4+ T cells sorted from blood. Subset described: CD45RA-negative fraction. This TCR derives from a woman aged 25 to 45 in good health.

CDR3 sequence: CASRPIQGANQPQHF. CDR3 in DNA: TGTGCCAGCAGACCGATACAGGGCGCTAATCAGCCCCAGCATTTT. The chain links TRBV27 to TRBJ1-5; TRBD1 is a possible D gene (6 bases). From germline, CDR1 is MNHEY and CDR2 SMNVEV (reference sequence). This CDR3 contains 15 residues. The V end lost 6 bases, the J end lost 4 bases, and 16 bases lay between the germline ends.